This T cell receptor (beta chain) was recovered during a study of blood T cell repertoires in COVID-19. Background on the study: Whether acute or convalescent, the COVID-19 samples came from the United States, Italy and Spain. From T cells, B-cell-depleted T cells, or PBMCs came the material, which was cDNA or gDNA.

Participants were aged about 18 to 100 years from 24 US areas. Cohort placement rested on clinical history that participants reported themselves. Per germline, CDR1 SEHNR and CDR2 FQNEAQ (reference sequence). Trimming removed 5 bases from V and 1 base from J, with 11 bases in between. The CDR3 is made up of 14 amino acids. The assay was immunoSEQ multiplex PCR, and TCRdb's table has in-frame clones only and misses some. The data show some 170,000 clones, 84% seen once. The rearrangement uses TRBV7-9 and TRBJ1-1; possibly TRBD1 for D (5 bases). The source material was PBMCs or T cells enriched from blood (not recorded which). This sequence originates from a man aged 50-59 years who had recovered from COVID-19. In DNA form, the CDR3 reads TGTGCCAGCAGCACGACAGTGTCGAACACTGAAGCTTTCTTT. It translates to CASSTTVSNTEAFF.